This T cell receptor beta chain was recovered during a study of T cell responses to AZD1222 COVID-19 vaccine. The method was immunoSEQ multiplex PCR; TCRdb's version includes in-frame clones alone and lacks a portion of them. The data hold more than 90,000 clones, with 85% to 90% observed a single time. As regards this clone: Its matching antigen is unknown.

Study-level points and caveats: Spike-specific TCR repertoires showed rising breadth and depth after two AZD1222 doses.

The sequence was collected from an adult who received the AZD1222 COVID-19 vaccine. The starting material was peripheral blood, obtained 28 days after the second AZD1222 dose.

DNA of the CDR3: TGTGCCACCAGTGATTTTGGCAATGAGCAGTTCTTC. Translation gives CATSDFGNEQFF. This chain joins TRBV24-1 and TRBJ2-1, with D hard to call. V lost 1 base, J lost 6 bases, and 3 bases lay in between. This CDR3 has 12 residues. Germline loops: CDR1 KGHDR, CDR2 SFDVKD.